These 9 T cell receptor beta chains originate from one sample sequenced in a study of T cell clonality in common variable immunodeficiency. Study observations and caveats: Reportedly, TCR beta sequences from common variable immunodeficiency showed fewer deletions and N-nucleotide insertions.

Repertoires were generated with immunoSEQ multiplex PCR, while TCRdb's copy carries only in-frame clones and drops some. Recorded here are 26,000 or so clones, with no singletons, and the ten leading clones hold more than 20%. Antigens for these TCRs are unknown. Sequences were obtained from peripheral blood mononuclear cells. These receptors all come from a human donor with common variable immunodeficiency.

This clone was counted many times. The read ends 3 residues before the CDR3 terminus; that terminus is restored from the germline J gene. V gene TRBV19 combines with J gene TRBJ2-3; 9 bases fit TRBD1. In germline, CDR1 is LNHDA, CDR2 SQIVND (reference sequence). Trimming cost V 4 bases and J 4 bases; bases outside gene matches: 9. This CDR3 spans 16 amino acids. The CDR3 bases that were read are TGTGCCAGTAGTAACCCGGACAGGGGTTTGTCAGATACG. Translating it yields CASSNPDRGLSDT. The complete CDR3 reads CASSNPDRGLSDTQYF.

Concerning this clone itself: Read data end 3 residues before the CDR3 end; the end is taken from the germline J gene. This rearrangement joins TRBV7-2 to TRBJ1-2, with D hard to call. Trimming cost V 0 bases and J 4 bases, with 12 bases left between them. The germline V gene has CDR1 SGHTA and CDR2 FQGNSA. This CDR3 is 15 amino acids long. The part of the CDR3 DNA that was read is TGTGCCAGCAGCTTAGCCCAGGTCCCACTCTATGGC. Residues: CASSLAQVPLYG. The whole CDR3 sequence is CASSLAQVPLYGYTF.

As for this clone: The read is 3 residues too short to cover the CDR3 end, so that end is filled in from the germline J gene. The chain uses TRBV5-4 and TRBJ2-5, with D possibly being TRBD2 (5 bases). The CDR3 extends over 13 amino acids. Germline CDR1 reads SGHNT; CDR2 reads YYREEE (reference sequence). V lost 3 bases, J lost 7 bases, and 13 bases lay in between. Partial CDR3 DNA: TGTGCCAGCAGCTACGGGGAATACGGGACC. Its protein product is CASSYGEYGT. The complete CDR3 sequence is CASSYGEYGTQYF.

Many counts were recorded for this clone. The CDR3 is cut off 3 residues early in the read; its end comes from the germline J gene. This chain joins TRBV18 and TRBJ2-1; possibly TRBD1 for D (5 bases). The V end was cut by 4 bases, the J end by 7 bases, with 11 bases between. Germline CDR1 reads KGHSH; CDR2 reads LQKENI. The CDR3 extends over 13 amino acids. CDR3 amino acids: CASSQGARNEQFF. The CDR3 bases that were read are TGTGCCAGCTCACAAGGGGCCCGGAATGAG.

This clone has only a few counts. The read ends 3 residues early relative to the CDR3; the germline J gene fills the gap. The rearrangement uses TRBV23-1 and TRBJ2-1; a weak D match, TRBD1 (5 bases). TRBV23-1 has ORF status, its function being uncertain. This CDR3 is 16 amino acids long. V dropped 0 bases and J dropped 0 bases, with 9 bases sitting between them. The CDR3 sequence: CASSQSCRVSYNEQFF. The CDR3 DNA, read in part, is TGCGCCAGCAGTCAATCGTGCAGGGTCTCCTACAATGAG.

In its sample, this clone was seen a few times. The read terminates 3 residues before the CDR3 end, so the remaining end is supplied by the germline J gene. The V call is TRBV30, the J call TRBJ1-4; TRBD1 aligns across 8 bases. CDR3 length: 16 amino acids. V shed 1 base and J 2 bases; nucleotides not matched to a gene: 6. The germline gives CDR1 GTSNPN, CDR2 SVGIG (reference sequence). CDR3 DNA (partial): TGTGCCTGGAGTGGCGGACAGGGCAGGACTAATGAAAAA. It encodes CAWSGGQGRTNEK. From start to end, the CDR3 is CAWSGGQGRTNEKLFF.

This clone was observed a few times. The read finishes 3 residues shy of the CDR3 end, and the germline J gene is used to complete it. J is TRBJ1-3 and V is TRBV19; unclear D gene. With 5 bases removed from V and 1 base from J, the gap between germline ends came to 3 bases. The CDR3 has 12 amino acids. From germline, CDR1 is LNHDA and CDR2 SQIVND (reference sequence). The CDR3 here is CASSPSGNTIYF. The CDR3 DNA, read in part, is TGTGCCAGTAGTCCATCTGGAAACACC. The whole variable domain, filled in from reference TRBV19 and TRBJ1-3, reads DGGITQSPKYLFRKEGQNVTLSCEQNLNHDAMYWYRQDPGQGLRLIYYSQIVNDFQKGDIAEGYSVSREKKESFPLTVTSAQKNPTAFYLCASSPSGNTIYFGEGSWLTVV.

This clone is labeled as medium-sized (0.01 to 0.1%). The read ends 3 residues shy of where the CDR3 ends; the end is completed using the germline J gene. This chain connects TRBV9 to TRBJ2-3; TRBD2 aligns across 10 bases. Germline-derived CDR1 and CDR2 are SGDLS and YYNGEE. V lost 3 bases, J lost 4 bases, and 8 bases stayed unmatched. The CDR3 has 16 residues. The sequenced part of the CDR3 DNA is TGTGCCAGCAGCGAGCTAGCGGGAGCCTTCGCAGATACG. Protein sequence: CASSELAGAFADT. The entire CDR3 reads CASSELAGAFADTQYF.

As to this clone: The read finishes 3 residues shy of the CDR3 end, and the germline J gene is used to complete it. The chain recombines TRBV30 with TRBJ2-2; possibly TRBD1 for D (6 bases). The V end lost 0 bases, the J end lost 5 bases, and 10 bases lay between the germline ends. The CDR3 is 14 residues long. The germline CDR1 and CDR2 sequences are GTSNPN and SVGIG (reference sequence). The sequenced CDR3 bases are TGTGCCTGGAGTGTGGACAGTCCTACCGGGGAG. Encoded protein: CAWSVDSPTGE. The complete CDR3 protein is CAWSVDSPTGELFF.